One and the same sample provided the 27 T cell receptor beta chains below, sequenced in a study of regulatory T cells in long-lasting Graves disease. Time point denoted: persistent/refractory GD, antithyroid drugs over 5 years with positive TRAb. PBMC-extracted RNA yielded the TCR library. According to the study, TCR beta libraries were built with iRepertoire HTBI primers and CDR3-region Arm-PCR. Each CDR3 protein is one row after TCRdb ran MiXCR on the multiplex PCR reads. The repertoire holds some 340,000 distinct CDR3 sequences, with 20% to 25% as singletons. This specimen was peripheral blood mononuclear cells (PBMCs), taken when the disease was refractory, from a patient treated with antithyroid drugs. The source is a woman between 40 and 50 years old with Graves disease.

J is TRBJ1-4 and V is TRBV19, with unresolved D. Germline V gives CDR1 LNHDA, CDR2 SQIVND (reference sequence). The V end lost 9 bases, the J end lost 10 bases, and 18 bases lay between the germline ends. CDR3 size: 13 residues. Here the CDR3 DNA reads TGTGCCAGCCACACACCGGGCGATCTAAAACTGTTTTTT. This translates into CASHTPGDLKLFF. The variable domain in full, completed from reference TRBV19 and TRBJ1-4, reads DGGITQSPKYLFRKEGQNVTLSCEQNLNHDAMYWYRQDPGQGLRLIYYSQIVNDFQKGDIAEGYSVSREKKESFPLTVTSAQKNPTAFYLCASHTPGDLKLFFGSGTQLSVL.

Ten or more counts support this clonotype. This chain's CDR3 is CASSLGLSGNDHYGYTF. For the CDR3, the DNA is TGTGCCAGCAGCTTAGGTCTGTCTGGGAACGACCACTATGGCTACACCTTC. V usage is TRBV7-9 and J usage is TRBJ1-2; no reliable D call. Trimming left V 1 base short and J 3 bases short, with 18 bases between. The CDR3 is 17 residues long. Germline values: CDR1 SEHNR, CDR2 FQNEAQ (reference sequence).

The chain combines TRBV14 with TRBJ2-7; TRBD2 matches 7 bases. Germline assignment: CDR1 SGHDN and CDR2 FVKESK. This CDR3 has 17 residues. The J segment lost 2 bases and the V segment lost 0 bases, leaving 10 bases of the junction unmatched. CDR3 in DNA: TGTGCCAGCAGCCAAGACTGGGCCGGGACTATAACCTACGAGCAGTACTTC. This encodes CASSQDWAGTITYEQYF.

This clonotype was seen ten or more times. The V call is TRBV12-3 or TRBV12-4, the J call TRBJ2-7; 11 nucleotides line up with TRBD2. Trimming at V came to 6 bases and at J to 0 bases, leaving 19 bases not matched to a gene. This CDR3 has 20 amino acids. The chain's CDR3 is CASSPQLAGAVRIDSYEQYF. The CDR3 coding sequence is TGTGCCAGCAGCCCTCAACTAGCGGGAGCGGTCCGCATTGACTCCTACGAGCAGTACTTC.

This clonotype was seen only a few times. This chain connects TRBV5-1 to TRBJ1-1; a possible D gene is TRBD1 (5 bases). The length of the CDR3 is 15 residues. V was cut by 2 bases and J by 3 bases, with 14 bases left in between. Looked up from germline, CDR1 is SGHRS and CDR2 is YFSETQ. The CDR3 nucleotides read TGCGCCAGCAGCTTCTTGGGGGGAGAGGACACTGAAGCTTTCTTT. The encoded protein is CASSFLGGEDTEAFF.

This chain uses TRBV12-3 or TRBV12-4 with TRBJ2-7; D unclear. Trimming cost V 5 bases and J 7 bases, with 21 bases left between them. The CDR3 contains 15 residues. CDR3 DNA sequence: TGTGCCAGCAGTCCATCACAAATGGAGTTTGGAGAGCAGTACTTC. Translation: CASSPSQMEFGEQYF.

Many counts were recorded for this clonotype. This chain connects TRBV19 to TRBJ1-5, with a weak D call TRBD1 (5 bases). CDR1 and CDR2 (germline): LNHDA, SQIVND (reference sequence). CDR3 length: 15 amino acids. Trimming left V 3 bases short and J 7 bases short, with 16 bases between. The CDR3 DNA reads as TGTGCCAGTAGTATGGACGGGGGGTACGGGCAGCCCCAGCATTTT. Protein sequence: CASSMDGGYGQPQHF.

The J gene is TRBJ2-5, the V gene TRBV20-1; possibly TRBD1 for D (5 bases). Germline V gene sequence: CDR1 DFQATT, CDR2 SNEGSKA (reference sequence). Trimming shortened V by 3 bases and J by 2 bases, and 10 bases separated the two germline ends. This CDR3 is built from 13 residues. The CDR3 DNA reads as TGCAGTGCTAGTGGGGCTTCTCAAGAGACCCAGTACTTC. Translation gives CSASGASQETQYF.

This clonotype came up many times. This chain's CDR3 is CASTKALAGANVLTF. The CDR3 bases are TGTGCCAGCACCAAGGCCTTAGCCGGGGCCAACGTCCTGACTTTC. The rearrangement links TRBV28 to TRBJ2-6; unclear D gene. The CDR3 extends over 15 amino acids. Germline loops: CDR1 MDHEN, CDR2 SYDVKM. Trimming removed 7 bases from V and 4 bases from J, with 14 bases in between.

The CDR3 nucleotides read TGTGCCTGGAGTGTAGGGACAGGCGGAGGAGCTTTCTTT. Its translation is CAWSVGTGGGAFF. The chain has TRBV30 and TRBJ1-1; 8 bases agree with TRBD1. This CDR3 is built from 13 residues. Germline CDR1 is GTSNPN and CDR2 is SVGIG (reference sequence). J lost 10 bases, V lost 0 bases, and 7 bases had no gene match.

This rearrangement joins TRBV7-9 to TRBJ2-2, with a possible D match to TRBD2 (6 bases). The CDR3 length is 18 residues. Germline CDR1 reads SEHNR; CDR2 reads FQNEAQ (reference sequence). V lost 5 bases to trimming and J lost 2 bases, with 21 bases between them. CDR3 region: CASSQEGVRTKNTGELFF. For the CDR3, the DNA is TGTGCCAGCAGCCAAGAGGGAGTCAGGACTAAAAACACCGGGGAGCTGTTTTTT.

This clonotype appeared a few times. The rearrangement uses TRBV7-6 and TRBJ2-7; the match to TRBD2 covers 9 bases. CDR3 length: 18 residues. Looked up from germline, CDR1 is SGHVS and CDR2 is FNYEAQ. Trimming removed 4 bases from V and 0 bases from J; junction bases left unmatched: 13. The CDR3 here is CASSWGVAGEPSSYEQYF. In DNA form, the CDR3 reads TGTGCCAGCAGCTGGGGGGTAGCGGGGGAACCCAGCTCCTACGAGCAGTACTTC.

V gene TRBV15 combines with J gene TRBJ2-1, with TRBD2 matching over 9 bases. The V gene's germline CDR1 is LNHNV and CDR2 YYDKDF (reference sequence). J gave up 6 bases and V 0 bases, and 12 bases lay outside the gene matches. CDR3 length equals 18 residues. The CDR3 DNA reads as TGTGCCACCAGCAGAGATTTTGGACTAGCGATGTCCCGCAATGAGCAGTTCTTC. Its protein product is CATSRDFGLAMSRNEQFF.

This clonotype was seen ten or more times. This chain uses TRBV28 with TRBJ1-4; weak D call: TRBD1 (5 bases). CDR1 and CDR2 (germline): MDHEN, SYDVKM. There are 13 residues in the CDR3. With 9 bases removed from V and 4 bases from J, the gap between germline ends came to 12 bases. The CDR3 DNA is TGTGCCAGTACTGACAGCTTTAATGAAAAACTGTTTTTT. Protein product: CASTDSFNEKLFF.

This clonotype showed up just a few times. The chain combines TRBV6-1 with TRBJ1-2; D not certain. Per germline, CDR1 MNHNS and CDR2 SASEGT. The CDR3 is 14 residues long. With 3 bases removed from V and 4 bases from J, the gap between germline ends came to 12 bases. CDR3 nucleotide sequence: TGTGCCAGCAGTGACAGCCACGCATTCTATGGCTACACCTTC. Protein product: CASSDSHAFYGYTF.

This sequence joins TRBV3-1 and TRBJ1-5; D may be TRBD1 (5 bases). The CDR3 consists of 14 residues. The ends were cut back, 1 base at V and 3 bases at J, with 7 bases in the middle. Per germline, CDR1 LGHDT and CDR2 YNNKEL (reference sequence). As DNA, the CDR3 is TGTGCCAGCAGCCAAGGCAGGGTCAATCAGCCCCAGCATTTT. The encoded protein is CASSQGRVNQPQHF.

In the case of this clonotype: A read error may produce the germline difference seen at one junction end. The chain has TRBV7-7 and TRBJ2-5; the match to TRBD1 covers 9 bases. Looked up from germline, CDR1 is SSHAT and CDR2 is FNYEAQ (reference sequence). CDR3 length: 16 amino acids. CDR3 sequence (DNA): TGTGCTAGCAGCAAAGGGACAGGGAAGTTCTACGAGACCCAGTACTTC. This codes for CASSKGTGKFYETQYF.

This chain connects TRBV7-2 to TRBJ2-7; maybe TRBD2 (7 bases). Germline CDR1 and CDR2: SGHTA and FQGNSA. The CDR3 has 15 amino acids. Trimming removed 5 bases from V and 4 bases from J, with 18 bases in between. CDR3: CASSLGGARSYEQYF. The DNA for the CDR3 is TGTGCCAGCAGCCTAGGGGGGGCGCGGTCGTACGAGCAGTACTTC.

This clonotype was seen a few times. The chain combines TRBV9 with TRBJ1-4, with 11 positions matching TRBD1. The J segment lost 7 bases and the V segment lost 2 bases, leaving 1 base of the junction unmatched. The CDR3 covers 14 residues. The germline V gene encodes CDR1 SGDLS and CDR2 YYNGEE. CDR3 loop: CASSVGQGAEKLFF. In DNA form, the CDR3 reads TGTGCCAGCAGCGTCGGACAGGGGGCTGAAAAACTGTTTTTT.

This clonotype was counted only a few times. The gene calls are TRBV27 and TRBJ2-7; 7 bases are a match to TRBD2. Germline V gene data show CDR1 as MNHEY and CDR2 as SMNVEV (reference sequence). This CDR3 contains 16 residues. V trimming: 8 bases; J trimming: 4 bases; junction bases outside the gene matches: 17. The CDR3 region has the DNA TGTGCCAGCGGGGCCCCCGGCGCGGGAGATTGGTACGAGCAGTACTTC. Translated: CASGAPGAGDWYEQYF.

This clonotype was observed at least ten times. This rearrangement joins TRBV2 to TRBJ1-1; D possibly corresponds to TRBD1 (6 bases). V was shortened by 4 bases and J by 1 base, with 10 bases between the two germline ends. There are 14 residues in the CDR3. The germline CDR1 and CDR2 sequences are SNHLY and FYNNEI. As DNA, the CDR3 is TGTGCCAGCAGTGTAGGGGGGCGGAACACTGAAGCTTTCTTT. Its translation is CASSVGGRNTEAFF.

The CDR3 DNA is TGCGCCAGCAGCACACGGACAGGCCTCTCCTACGAGCAGTACTTC. Translation: CASSTRTGLSYEQYF. The chain uses TRBV5-1 and TRBJ2-7; 7 nucleotides align to TRBD1. Germline V lookup: CDR1 SGHRS, CDR2 YFSETQ. The CDR3 covers 15 residues. V was clipped by 4 bases and J by 0 bases; unmatched bases: 7.

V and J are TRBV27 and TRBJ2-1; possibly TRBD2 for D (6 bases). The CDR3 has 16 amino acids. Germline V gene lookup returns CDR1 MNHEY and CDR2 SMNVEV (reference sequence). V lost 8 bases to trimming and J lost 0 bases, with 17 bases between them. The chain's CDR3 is CASRWASATSYNEQFF. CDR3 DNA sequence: TGTGCCAGCCGGTGGGCTAGCGCTACCTCCTACAATGAGCAGTTCTTC.

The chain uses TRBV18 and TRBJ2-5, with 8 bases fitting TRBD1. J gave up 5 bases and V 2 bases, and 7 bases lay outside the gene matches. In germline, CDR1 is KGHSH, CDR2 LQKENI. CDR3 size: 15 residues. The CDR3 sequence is CASSPRTGTTETQYF. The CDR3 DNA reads TGTGCCAGCTCACCAAGGACAGGGACAACGGAGACCCAGTACTTC.

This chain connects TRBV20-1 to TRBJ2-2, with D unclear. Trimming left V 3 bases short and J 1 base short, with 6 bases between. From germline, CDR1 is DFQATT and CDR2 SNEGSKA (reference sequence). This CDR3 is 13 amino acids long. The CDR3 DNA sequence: TGCAGTGCTAGGGGGTTGAACACCGGGGAGCTGTTTTTT. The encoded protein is CSARGLNTGELFF.

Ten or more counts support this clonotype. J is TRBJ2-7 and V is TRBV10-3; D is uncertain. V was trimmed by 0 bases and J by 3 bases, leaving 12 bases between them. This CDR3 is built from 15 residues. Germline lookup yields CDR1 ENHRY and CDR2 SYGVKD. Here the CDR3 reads CAISESGGSLYEQYF. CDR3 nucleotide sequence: TGTGCCATCAGTGAGTCTGGCGGAAGTCTCTACGAGCAGTACTTC.

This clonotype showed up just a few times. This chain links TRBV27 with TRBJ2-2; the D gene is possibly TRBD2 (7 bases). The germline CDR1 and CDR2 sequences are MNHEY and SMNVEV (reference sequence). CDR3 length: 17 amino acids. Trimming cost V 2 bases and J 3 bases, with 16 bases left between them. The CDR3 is CASSLTTGGLYTGELFF. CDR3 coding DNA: TGTGCCAGCAGTTTAACTACCGGGGGGCTTTACACCGGGGAGCTGTTTTTT.